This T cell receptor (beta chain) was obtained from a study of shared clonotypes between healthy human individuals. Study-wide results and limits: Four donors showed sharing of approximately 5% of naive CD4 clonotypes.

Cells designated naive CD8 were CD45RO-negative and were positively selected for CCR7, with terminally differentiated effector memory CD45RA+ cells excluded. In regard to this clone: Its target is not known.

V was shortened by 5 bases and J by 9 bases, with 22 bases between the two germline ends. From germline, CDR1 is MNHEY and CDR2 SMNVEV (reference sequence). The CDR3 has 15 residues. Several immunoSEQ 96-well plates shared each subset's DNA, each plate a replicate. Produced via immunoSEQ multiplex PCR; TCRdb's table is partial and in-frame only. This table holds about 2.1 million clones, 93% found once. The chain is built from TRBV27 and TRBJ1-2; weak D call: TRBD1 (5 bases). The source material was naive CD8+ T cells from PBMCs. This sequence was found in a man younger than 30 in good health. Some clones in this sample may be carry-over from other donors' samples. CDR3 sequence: CASSPLPGASPSYTF. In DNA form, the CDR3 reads TGTGCCAGCAGTCCGCTTCCCGGGGCCTCACCGAGCTACACCTTC.